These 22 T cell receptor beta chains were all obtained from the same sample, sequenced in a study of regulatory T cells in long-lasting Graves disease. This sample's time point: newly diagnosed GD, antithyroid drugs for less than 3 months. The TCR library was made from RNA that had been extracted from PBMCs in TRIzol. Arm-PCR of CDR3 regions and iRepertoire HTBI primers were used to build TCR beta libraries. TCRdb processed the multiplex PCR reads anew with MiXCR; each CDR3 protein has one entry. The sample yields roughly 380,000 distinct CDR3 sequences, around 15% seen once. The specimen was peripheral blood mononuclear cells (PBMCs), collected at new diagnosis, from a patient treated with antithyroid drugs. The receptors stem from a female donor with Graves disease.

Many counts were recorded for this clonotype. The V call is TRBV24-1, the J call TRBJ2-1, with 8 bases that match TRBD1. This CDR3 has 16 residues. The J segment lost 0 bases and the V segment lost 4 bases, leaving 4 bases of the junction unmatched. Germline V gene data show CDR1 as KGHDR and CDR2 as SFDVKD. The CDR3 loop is CATSDTTGDSYNEQFF. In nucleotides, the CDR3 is TGTGCCACCAGTGACACGACAGGGGACTCCTACAATGAGCAGTTCTTC.

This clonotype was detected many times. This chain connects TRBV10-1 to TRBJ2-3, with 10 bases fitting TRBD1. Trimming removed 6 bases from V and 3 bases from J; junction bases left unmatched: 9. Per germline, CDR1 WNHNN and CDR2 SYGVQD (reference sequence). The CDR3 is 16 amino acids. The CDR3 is CASSGDRGRWTDTQYF. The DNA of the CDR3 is TGCGCCAGCAGCGGCGACAGGGGGCGATGGACAGATACGCAGTATTTT.

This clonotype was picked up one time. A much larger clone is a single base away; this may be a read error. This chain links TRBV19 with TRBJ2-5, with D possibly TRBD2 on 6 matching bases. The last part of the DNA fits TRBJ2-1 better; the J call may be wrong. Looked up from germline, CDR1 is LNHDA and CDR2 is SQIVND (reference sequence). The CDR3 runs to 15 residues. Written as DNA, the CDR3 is TGTGCCAGTAGTAGCCTCGGGAGACTGACCTACGAGCAGTTCTTC. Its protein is CASSSLGRLTYEQFF.

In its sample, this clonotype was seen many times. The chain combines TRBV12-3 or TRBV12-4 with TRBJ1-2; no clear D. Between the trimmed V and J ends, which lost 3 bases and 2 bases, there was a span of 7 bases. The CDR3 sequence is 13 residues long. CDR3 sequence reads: CASSLWQNYGYTF. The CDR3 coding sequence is TGTGCCAGCAGTTTGTGGCAGAACTATGGCTACACCTTC.

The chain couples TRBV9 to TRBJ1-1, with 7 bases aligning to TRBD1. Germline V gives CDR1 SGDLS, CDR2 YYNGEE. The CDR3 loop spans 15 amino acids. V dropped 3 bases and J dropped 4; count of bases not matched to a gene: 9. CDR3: CASSAEGQPTTEAFF. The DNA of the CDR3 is TGTGCCAGCAGCGCGGAGGGACAGCCTACCACTGAAGCTTTCTTT.

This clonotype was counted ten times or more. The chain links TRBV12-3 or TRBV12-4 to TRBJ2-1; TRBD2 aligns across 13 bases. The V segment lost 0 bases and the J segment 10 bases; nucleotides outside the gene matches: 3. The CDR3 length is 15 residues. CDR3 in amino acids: CASSLAGLAGAEQFF. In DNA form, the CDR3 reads TGTGCCAGCAGTTTAGCTGGACTAGCGGGGGCAGAGCAGTTCTTC.

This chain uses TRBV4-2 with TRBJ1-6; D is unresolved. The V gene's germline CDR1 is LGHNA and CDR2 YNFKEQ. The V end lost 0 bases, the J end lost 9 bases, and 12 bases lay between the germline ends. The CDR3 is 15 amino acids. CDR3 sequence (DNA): TGTGCCAGCAGCCAAGAGGCTGGACTTATTTCACCCCTCCACTTT. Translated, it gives CASSQEAGLISPLHF.

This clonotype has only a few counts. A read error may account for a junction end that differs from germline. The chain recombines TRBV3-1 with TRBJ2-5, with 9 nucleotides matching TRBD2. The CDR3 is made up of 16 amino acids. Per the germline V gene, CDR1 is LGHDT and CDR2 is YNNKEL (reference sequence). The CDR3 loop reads CASSPGKRGAGETQYF. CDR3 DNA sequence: TGCGCCAGCAGCCCAGGCAAGCGGGGGGCCGGGGAGACCCAGTACTTC.

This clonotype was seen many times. CDR3 loop: CSARDGGGGRIYNEQFF. The DNA for the CDR3 is TGCAGTGCTAGAGATGGTGGGGGAGGTAGGATTTACAATGAGCAGTTCTTC. The chain joins TRBV20-1 to TRBJ2-1; TRBD2 might be the D (6 bases). The V end lost 0 bases, the J end lost 4 bases, and 19 bases lay between the germline ends. Looked up from germline, CDR1 is DFQATT and CDR2 is SNEGSKA (reference sequence). CDR3 length equals 17 residues.

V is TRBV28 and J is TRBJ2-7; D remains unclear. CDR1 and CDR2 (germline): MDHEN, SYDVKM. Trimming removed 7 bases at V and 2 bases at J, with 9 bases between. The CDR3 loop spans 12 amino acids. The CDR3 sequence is CASTLGAYEQYF. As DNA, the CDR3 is TGTGCCAGCACCCTCGGAGCCTACGAGCAGTACTTC.

The CDR3 protein is CASSLNAGRETQYF. In nucleotides, the CDR3 is TGTGCCAGCAGTTTAAATGCAGGGCGAGAGACCCAGTACTTC. The chain couples TRBV12-3 or TRBV12-4 to TRBJ2-5; D perhaps matches TRBD1 (5 bases). Between the trimmed V and J ends, which lost 2 bases and 4 bases, there was a span of 11 bases. This CDR3 is built from 14 residues.

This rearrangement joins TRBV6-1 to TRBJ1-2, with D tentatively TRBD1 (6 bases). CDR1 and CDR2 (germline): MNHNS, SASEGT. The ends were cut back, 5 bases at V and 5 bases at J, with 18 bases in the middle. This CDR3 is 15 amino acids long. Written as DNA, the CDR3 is TGTGCCAGCAGTAAACGACAGGAAGGGGCGTATGGCTACACCTTC. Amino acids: CASSKRQEGAYGYTF.

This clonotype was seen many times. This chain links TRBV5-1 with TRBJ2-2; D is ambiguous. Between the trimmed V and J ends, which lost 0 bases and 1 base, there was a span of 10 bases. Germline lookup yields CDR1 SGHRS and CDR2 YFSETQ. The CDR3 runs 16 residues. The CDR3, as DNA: TGCGCCAGCAGCTTGGACGGCGGAATGAACACCGGGGAGCTGTTTTTT. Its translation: CASSLDGGMNTGELFF.

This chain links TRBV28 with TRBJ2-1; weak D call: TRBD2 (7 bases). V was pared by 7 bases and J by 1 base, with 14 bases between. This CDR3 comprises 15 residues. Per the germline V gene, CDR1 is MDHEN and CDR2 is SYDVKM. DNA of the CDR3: TGTGCCAGCACTCGCGGGGGCGTATCCTACAATGAGCAGTTCTTC. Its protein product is CASTRGGVSYNEQFF.

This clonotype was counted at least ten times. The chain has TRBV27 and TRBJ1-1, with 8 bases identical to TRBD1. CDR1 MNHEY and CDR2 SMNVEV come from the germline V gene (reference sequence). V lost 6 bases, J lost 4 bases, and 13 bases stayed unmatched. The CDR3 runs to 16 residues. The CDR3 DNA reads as TGTGCCAGCAGATCAGGGGGCGGGGGCTGGGGCACTGAAGCTTTCTTT. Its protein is CASRSGGGGWGTEAFF.

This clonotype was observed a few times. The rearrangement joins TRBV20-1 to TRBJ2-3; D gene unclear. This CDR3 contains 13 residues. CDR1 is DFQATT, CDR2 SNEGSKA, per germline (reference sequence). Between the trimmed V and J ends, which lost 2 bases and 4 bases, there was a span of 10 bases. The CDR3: CSARKGLSDTQYF. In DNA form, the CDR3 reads TGCAGTGCTAGAAAAGGGTTATCAGATACGCAGTATTTT.

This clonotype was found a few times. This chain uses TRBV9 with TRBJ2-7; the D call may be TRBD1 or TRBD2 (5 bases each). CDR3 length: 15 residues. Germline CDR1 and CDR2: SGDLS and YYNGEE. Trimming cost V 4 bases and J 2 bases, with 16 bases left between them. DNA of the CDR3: TGTGCCAGCAGCCTCAGTTGGGACCCCCCCTACGAGCAGTACTTC. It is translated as CASSLSWDPPYEQYF.

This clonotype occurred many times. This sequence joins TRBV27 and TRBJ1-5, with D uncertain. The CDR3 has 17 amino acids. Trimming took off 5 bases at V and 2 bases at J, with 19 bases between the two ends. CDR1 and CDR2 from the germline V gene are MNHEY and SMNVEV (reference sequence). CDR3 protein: CASSPGLGPFRNQPQHF. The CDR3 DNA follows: TGTGCCAGCAGTCCGGGCTTAGGGCCTTTCCGCAATCAGCCCCAGCATTTT.

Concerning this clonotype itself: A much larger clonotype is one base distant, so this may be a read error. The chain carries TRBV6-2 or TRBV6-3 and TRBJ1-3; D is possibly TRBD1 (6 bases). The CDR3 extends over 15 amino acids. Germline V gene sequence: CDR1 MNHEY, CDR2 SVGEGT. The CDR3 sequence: CASSPDRSGGNTICF. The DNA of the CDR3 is TGTGCCAGCAGTCCAGACAGGTCTGGTGGAAACACCATATGTTTT.

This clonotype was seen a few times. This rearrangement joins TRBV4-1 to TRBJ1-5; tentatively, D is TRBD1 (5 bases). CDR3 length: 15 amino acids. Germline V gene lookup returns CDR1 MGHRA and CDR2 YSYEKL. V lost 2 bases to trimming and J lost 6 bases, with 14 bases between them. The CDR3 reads CASSQQGLVGQPQHF. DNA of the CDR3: TGCGCCAGCAGCCAACAGGGATTGGTTGGTCAGCCCCAGCATTTT.

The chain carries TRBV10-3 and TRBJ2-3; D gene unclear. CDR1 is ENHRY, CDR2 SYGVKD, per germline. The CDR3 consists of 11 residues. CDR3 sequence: CASRGRDTQYF. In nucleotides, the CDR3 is TGTGCTTCACGCGGCCGAGATACGCAGTATTTT.

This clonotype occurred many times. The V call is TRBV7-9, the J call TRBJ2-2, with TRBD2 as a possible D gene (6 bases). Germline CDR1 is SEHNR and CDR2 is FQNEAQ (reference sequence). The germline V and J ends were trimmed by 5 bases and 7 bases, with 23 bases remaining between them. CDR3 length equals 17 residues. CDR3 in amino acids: CASSPAEWRGARGELFF. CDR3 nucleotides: TGTGCCAGCAGCCCCGCTGAATGGAGGGGAGCCCGCGGGGAGCTGTTTTTT.